This T cell receptor (beta chain) was sequenced for a study of cytotoxic CD8 clonotypes in ibrutinib-treated CLL. Some clones are missing from TCRdb's copy, which holds only in-frame ones; the method was immunoSEQ multiplex PCR. Among some 150,000 clones, 75% to 80% were seen once, and the ten largest hold approximately 5.1%. Germline V gene sequence: CDR1 ENHRY, CDR2 SYGVKD. The ends lost 3 bases at V and 2 bases at J; junction bases unmatched: 7. The CDR3 has 15 residues. Points on this clone: Its antigen is unknown.

Study outcomes and limitations: Public clonotypes were uncommon and contracted or stayed stable on treatment. Circulating CD8+ T-cell counts were tracked by baseline clonality, which exceeded that of age-matched healthy donors.

J is TRBJ2-7 and V is TRBV10-3; 7 bases are a match to TRBD1. This TCR came from a human donor with chronic lymphocytic leukemia. The material was PBMCs, obtained after 24 months of ibrutinib treatment. DNA for the CDR3: TGTGCCATCAGTGAAGGGGGCAGGGCCCCCTACGAGCAGTACTTC. This gives the protein CAISEGGRAPYEQYF.